This T cell receptor beta chain was recorded in a study of T cells in Graves' hyperthyroidism and ophthalmopathy. Across the study: Peripheral blood draws took place at initial diagnosis, ahead of any treatment.

Amplified TCR beta CDR3 regions derived from RNA transcripts. An initial round of RT-PCR targeting the TCR CDR3 relied on the HTBI primer set. One entry per CDR3 protein, called by TCRdb with MiXCR from the multiplex PCR reads. The sample holds hundreds of thousands of distinct CDR3 sequences, roughly 14% seen once. This clonotype was counted many times. The receptor comes from a woman aged 40-49 years with Graves' ophthalmopathy. The sample taken for sequencing was blood.

This CDR3 reads CATSGGSGPGDGYTF. CDR3 in DNA: TGTGCCACCAGTGGGGGATCGGGACCAGGGGATGGCTACACCTTC. The gene calls are TRBV24-1 and TRBJ1-2; TRBD1 is a possible D gene (6 bases). The germline V gene encodes CDR1 KGHDR and CDR2 SFDVKD. The CDR3 spans 15 residues. V was trimmed by 5 bases and J by 6 bases, leaving 18 bases between them.